This record covers a single TCR beta chain. A heparinised blood draw that averaged about 120 mL was obtained once from each donor. Sorted populations all had greater than 95% purity. Every bit of the isolated RNA underwent reverse transcription, so sequencing read expressed TCRB transcripts. The repertoire was sequenced with immunoSEQ multiplex PCR; TCRdb's copy has only in-frame clones and lacks some. The sample lists some 150,000 clones; over 8.5% were seen once. This entry belongs to a study of beta chain features in type 1 diabetes. The CDR3 is made up of 11 amino acids. CDR1 is SQVTM and CDR2 is ANQGSEA in the germline V gene. V was shortened by 6 bases and J by 4 bases, with 9 bases between the two germline ends.

The origin of this receptor is a man in his late teens or twenties in good health. The V call is TRBV29-1, the J call TRBJ1-1, with D uncertain. Sequenced sample: central memory CD4+ T cells from blood. The CDR3: CSVAVITEAFF. In nucleotides, the CDR3 is TGCAGCGTCGCCGTGATCACTGAAGCTTTCTTT.